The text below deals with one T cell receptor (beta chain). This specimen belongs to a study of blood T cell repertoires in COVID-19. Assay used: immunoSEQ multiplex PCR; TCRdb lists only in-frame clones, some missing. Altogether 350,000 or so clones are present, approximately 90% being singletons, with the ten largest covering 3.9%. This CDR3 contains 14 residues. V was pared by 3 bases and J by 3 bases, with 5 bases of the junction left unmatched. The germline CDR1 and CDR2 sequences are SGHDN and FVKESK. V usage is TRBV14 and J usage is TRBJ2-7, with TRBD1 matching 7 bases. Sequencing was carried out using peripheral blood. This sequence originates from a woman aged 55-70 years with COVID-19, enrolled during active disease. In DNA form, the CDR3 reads TGTGCCAGCAGCCAGATGGGACAGAGCTACGAGCAGTACTTC. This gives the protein CASSQMGQSYEQYF.